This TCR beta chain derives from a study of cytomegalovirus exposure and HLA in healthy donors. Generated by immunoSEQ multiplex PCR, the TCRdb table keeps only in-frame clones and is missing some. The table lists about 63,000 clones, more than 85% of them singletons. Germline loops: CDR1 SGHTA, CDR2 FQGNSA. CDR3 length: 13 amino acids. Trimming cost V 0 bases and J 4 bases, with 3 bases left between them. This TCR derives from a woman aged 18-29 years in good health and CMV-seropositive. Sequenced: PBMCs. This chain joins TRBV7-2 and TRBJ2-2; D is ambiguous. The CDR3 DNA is TGTGCCAGCAGCTTAGCGGCCACCGGGGAGCTGTTTTTT. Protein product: CASSLAATGELFF.